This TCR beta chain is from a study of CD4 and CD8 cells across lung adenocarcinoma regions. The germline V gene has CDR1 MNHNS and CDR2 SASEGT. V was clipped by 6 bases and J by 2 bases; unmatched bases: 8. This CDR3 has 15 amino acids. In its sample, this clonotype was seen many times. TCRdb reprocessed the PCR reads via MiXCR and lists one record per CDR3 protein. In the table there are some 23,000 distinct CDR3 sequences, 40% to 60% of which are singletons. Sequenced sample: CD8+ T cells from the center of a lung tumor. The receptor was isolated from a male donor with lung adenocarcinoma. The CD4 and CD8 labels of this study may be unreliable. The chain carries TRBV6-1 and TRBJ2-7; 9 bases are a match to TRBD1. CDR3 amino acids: CASRKDRGATYEQYF. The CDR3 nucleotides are TGTGCCAGCAGGAAGGACAGGGGCGCAACCTACGAGCAGTACTTC.